One sample yielded the 30 T cell receptor beta chains listed below, sequenced in a study of blood T cells in healthy people across ages. Primed by a sample-barcoded 5' primer and a J-beta primer mix, a second PCR proceeded for roughly 7 to 12 cycles. TCRdb used MiXCR to reprocess the 5' RACE reads, holding one entry per CDR3 protein. This sample has 1.2 million to 1.5 million distinct CDR3 sequences; around 59% occur once, and the top ten carry 5% to 7%. The sequenced sample was blood. These receptors were taken from a man aged 18 to 29 in good health.

V is TRBV3-1 and J is TRBJ2-6; D gene ambiguous. Germline V gene sequence: CDR1 LGHDT, CDR2 YNNKEL (reference sequence). The CDR3 is 14 residues long. V gave up 4 bases and J gave up 6 bases, with 10 bases separating them. The CDR3 DNA reads as TGTGCCAGCAGCCTTACTCTACAGGCCAACGTCCTGACTTTC. Its translation: CASSLTLQANVLTF.

V gene TRBV4-2 combines with J gene TRBJ1-2, with D uncertain. The V gene lost 0 bases and the J gene lost 8 bases, with 10 bases spanning the gap. This CDR3 region has 13 residues. The germline V gene has CDR1 LGHNA and CDR2 YNFKEQ. Here the CDR3 reads CASSQDGITGYTF. CDR3 in DNA: TGTGCCAGCAGCCAAGATGGGATTACGGGCTACACCTTC.

Notes on this clonotype: The junction and the germline gene differ at one end; a read error may be behind it. CDR3 in DNA: TGCGCCAGCAGTTACTCGAAGGACTTCTATGGCTACACCTTC. The encoded protein is CASSYSKDFYGYTF. The chain combines TRBV6-5 with TRBJ1-2, with D unresolved. The CDR3 covers 14 residues. The V gene's germline CDR1 is MNHEY and CDR2 SVGAGI.

The chain carries TRBV4-1 and TRBJ2-3; TRBD2 matches 7 bases. Germline lookup yields CDR1 MGHRA and CDR2 YSYEKL. This CDR3 contains 16 residues. J was trimmed by 2 bases and V by 5 bases; bases with no gene match: 10. This CDR3 reads CASSATSGTFTDTQYF. CDR3 coding DNA: TGCGCCAGCAGCGCGACGAGCGGGACCTTCACAGATACGCAGTATTTT.

The chain combines TRBV6-4 with TRBJ1-1; the D gene is possibly TRBD1 (5 bases). Germline CDR1 reads MRHNA; CDR2 reads SNTAGT. V was cut by 3 bases and J by 6 bases, with 14 bases left in between. This CDR3 contains 14 residues. The CDR3 DNA reads as TGTGCCAGCAGTGAAGGGTGGCGGGGGGCTGAAGCTTTCTTT. It is translated as CASSEGWRGAEAFF.

This chain links TRBV20-1 with TRBJ2-1, with 9 nucleotides matching TRBD1. The J call may be wrong; the DNA end is better matched by TRBJ2-5. The germline gives CDR1 DFQATT, CDR2 SNEGSKA (reference sequence). This CDR3 is built from 12 residues. The CDR3 nucleotides read TGCAGTGCTGATAGGACAGGGGTGTCCCAGTACTTC. This sequence encodes CSADRTGVSQYF.

The chain combines TRBV7-2 with TRBJ1-2; TRBD1 matches 8 bases. V lost 2 bases, J lost 1 base, and 9 bases stayed unmatched. CDR3 size: 17 residues. The germline V gene has CDR1 SGHTA and CDR2 FQGNSA. For the CDR3, the DNA is TGTGCCAGCAGCTTACATGCAGGGGGCGACAATAACTATGGCTACACCTTC. This encodes CASSLHAGGDNNYGYTF. The whole variable domain, remainder taken from reference TRBV7-2 and TRBJ1-2, is GAGVSQSPSNKVTEKGKDVELRCDPISGHTALYWYRQSLGQGLEFLIYFQGNSAPDKSGLPSDRFSAERTGGSVSTLTIQRTQQEDSAVYLCASSLHAGGDNNYGYTFGSGTRLTVV.

This clonotype was seen a single time. V usage is TRBV6-2 or TRBV6-3 and J usage is TRBJ2-3, with D possibly being TRBD1 (6 bases). Germline CDR1 is MNHEY and CDR2 is SVGEGT. Trimming removed 8 bases at V and 0 bases at J, with 12 bases between. The CDR3 consists of 14 residues. The CDR3 DNA follows: TGTGCCAGCGACGACAGGCCTAGCACAGATACGCAGTATTTT. This codes for CASDDRPSTDTQYF.

This clonotype was counted ten times or more. One junction end does not reproduce the germline sequence, and a read error may be involved. The chain joins TRBV4-1 to TRBJ2-2; D is ambiguous. There are 12 residues in the CDR3. The germline CDR1 and CDR2 sequences are MGHRA and YSYEKL. CDR3 bases: TGTGCCAGCAGTAGAGGCACCGGGGAGCTGTTTTTT. Its protein is CASSRGTGELFF.

The sample holds a few counts of this clonotype. This rearrangement joins TRBV29-1 to TRBJ2-1; 10 bases line up with TRBD2. CDR3 length equals 14 residues. J was trimmed by 7 bases and V by 4 bases; bases with no gene match: 7. CDR1 and CDR2 (germline): SQVTM, ANQGSEA. Here the CDR3 reads CSVAKLAGLNEQFF. The DNA of the CDR3 is TGCAGCGTTGCGAAACTAGCGGGGTTGAATGAGCAGTTCTTC.

The chain links TRBV29-1 to TRBJ1-4; D not certain. The CDR3 has 13 residues. Germline values: CDR1 SQVTM, CDR2 ANQGSEA. Trimming left V 3 bases short and J 8 bases short, with 13 bases between. CDR3 residues: CSVDGQPGEKLFF. The CDR3 nucleotides read TGCAGCGTTGACGGGCAGCCGGGCGAAAAACTGTTTTTT.

The rearrangement uses TRBV5-1 and TRBJ2-1, with TRBD1 matching over 12 bases. The DNA end is more similar to TRBJ2-7, so the J call may be wrong. CDR1 is SGHRS and CDR2 is YFSETQ in the germline V gene. CDR3 size: 16 residues. Here the CDR3 reads CASSLEGQGAHNEQYF. Here the CDR3 DNA reads TGCGCCAGCAGCTTGGAGGGACAGGGGGCCCACAATGAGCAGTACTTC.

The rearrangement joins TRBV6-5 to TRBJ2-3; unclear D gene. V lost 6 bases and J lost 2, with 6 bases in between. The CDR3 is 12 amino acids. Per the germline V gene, CDR1 is MNHEY and CDR2 is SVGAGI. Here the CDR3 reads CASRDITDTQYF. In DNA, the CDR3 is TGTGCCAGCAGGGATATCACAGATACGCAGTATTTT.

The chain couples TRBV4-1 to TRBJ2-5, with unresolved D. The CDR3 totals 16 residues. V was pared by 4 bases and J by 0 bases, with 15 bases between. CDR1 is MGHRA, CDR2 YSYEKL, per germline. Here the CDR3 reads CASSPPSNRDQETQYF. CDR3 sequence (DNA): TGCGCCAGCAGCCCTCCCTCAAACAGAGACCAAGAGACCCAGTACTTC.

V is TRBV12-3 or TRBV12-4 and J is TRBJ1-1, with no clear D. The CDR3 consists of 13 residues. The V and J ends lost 3 bases and 5 bases respectively, with 10 bases between them. The CDR3, as DNA: TGTGCCAGCAGTTTGGATGGTACGACTGAAGCTTTCTTT. This gives the protein CASSLDGTTEAFF.

CDR3 region: CASNLAGVTDTQYF. The CDR3, as DNA: TGTGCCAGCAACCTAGCGGGGGTCACAGATACGCAGTATTTT. V usage is TRBV12-3 or TRBV12-4 and J usage is TRBJ2-3; 10 nucleotides agree with TRBD2. V gave up 7 bases and J gave up 2 bases; unmatched junction bases: 3. The CDR3 sequence is 14 residues long.

The chain has TRBV12-3 or TRBV12-4 and TRBJ2-7, with 10 bases aligning to TRBD2. The V and J ends lost 6 bases and 0 bases, in that order; junction bases with no gene match: 8. This CDR3 comprises 16 residues. In DNA, the CDR3 is TGTGCCAGCAGACGGACTAGCGGCAACAACTCCTACGAGCAGTACTTC. Translation gives CASRRTSGNNSYEQYF.

The chain recombines TRBV10-3 with TRBJ2-1; a weak D match, TRBD1 (5 bases). In germline, CDR1 is ENHRY, CDR2 SYGVKD. The CDR3 totals 16 residues. V lost 2 bases, J lost 7 bases, and 18 bases lay in between. As DNA, the CDR3 is TGTGCCATCAGTGAGCCCCCGGACCCGACAGATAATGAGCAGTTCTTC. Its translation is CAISEPPDPTDNEQFF.

This clonotype has a handful of counts. The chain employs TRBV7-2 and TRBJ2-3, with 9 bases identical to TRBD1. Germline-derived CDR1 and CDR2 are SGHTA and FQGNSA. This CDR3 is built from 15 residues. V lost 3 bases to trimming and J lost 6 bases; unmatched junction nucleotides: 7. CDR3 region: CASSLVGQGADTQYF. CDR3 coding DNA: TGTGCCAGCAGCTTGGTGGGACAGGGAGCGGATACGCAGTATTTT. Combining the CDR3 with reference TRBV7-2 and TRBJ2-3 gives the whole variable domain GAGVSQSPSNKVTEKGKDVELRCDPISGHTALYWYRQSLGQGLEFLIYFQGNSAPDKSGLPSDRFSAERTGGSVSTLTIQRTQQEDSAVYLCASSLVGQGADTQYFGPGTRLTVL.

The rearrangement links TRBV27 to TRBJ1-2, with TRBD1 matching over 7 bases. Germline V gene lookup returns CDR1 MNHEY and CDR2 SMNVEV (reference sequence). CDR3 size: 11 residues. V trimming: 10 bases; J trimming: 6 bases; junction bases outside the gene matches: 5. For the CDR3, the DNA is TGTGCCACTCAGGGGGTTAATGGCTACACCTTC. Translation gives CATQGVNGYTF.

This chain connects TRBV4-2 to TRBJ1-1; a possible D gene is TRBD1 (6 bases). The CDR3 extends over 15 amino acids. The germline V and J ends were trimmed by 0 bases and 1 base, with 9 bases remaining between them. CDR1 is LGHNA, CDR2 YNFKEQ, per germline. CDR3 nucleotides: TGTGCCAGCAGCCAAGACTCGGGACAGAACACTGAAGCTTTCTTT. Its protein is CASSQDSGQNTEAFF.

The rearrangement uses TRBV20-1 and TRBJ1-2; D is perhaps TRBD1 (5 bases). V shed 1 base and J shed 4 bases, with 7 bases lying between them. The CDR3 loop spans 12 amino acids. In germline, CDR1 is DFQATT, CDR2 SNEGSKA (reference sequence). CDR3 coding DNA: TGCAGTGCTAGAGCACAGGTCTATGGCTACACCTTC. Protein: CSARAQVYGYTF.

This clonotype was detected only a few times. The J gene is TRBJ1-5, the V gene TRBV4-1, with 7 positions matching TRBD1. Germline trimming cut 0 bases from V and 6 bases from J; bases unmatched to any gene: 5. This CDR3 has 15 residues. The germline V gene encodes CDR1 MGHRA and CDR2 YSYEKL. CDR3: CASSQDTGAGQPQHF. In DNA, the CDR3 is TGCGCCAGCAGCCAAGATACAGGGGCGGGTCAGCCCCAGCATTTT.

Concerning this clonotype: At one end the junction does not follow the germline gene, possibly because of a read error. The rearrangement links TRBV27 to TRBJ2-5; the D is unclear. CDR1 MNHEY and CDR2 SMNVEV come from the germline V gene (reference sequence). The CDR3 has 13 amino acids. CDR3 bases: TGTGCCGGCAGTGTAGTACTCCAAGAGACCCAGTACTTC. Translated, it gives CAGSVVLQETQYF.

This sequence joins TRBV3-1 and TRBJ2-1; perhaps TRBD2 as D (5 bases). The CDR3 is made up of 16 amino acids. The V gene lost 2 bases and the J gene lost 5 bases, with 16 bases spanning the gap. Germline CDR1 and CDR2: LGHDT and YNNKEL (reference sequence). CDR3 loop: CASSQIRSRADNEQFF. DNA of the CDR3: TGTGCCAGCAGCCAAATCCGCTCGCGGGCCGACAATGAGCAGTTCTTC.

The chain recombines TRBV27 with TRBJ2-7, with D perhaps matching TRBD1 (6 bases). The V end was cut by 5 bases, the J end by 2 bases, with 16 bases between. Germline V gene data show CDR1 as MNHEY and CDR2 as SMNVEV (reference sequence). This CDR3 region has 15 residues. CDR3: CASSDPTGLPYEQYF. The CDR3, as DNA: TGTGCCAGCAGTGACCCCACAGGGCTCCCCTACGAGCAGTACTTC.

The rearrangement links TRBV6-1 to TRBJ2-5; weak D call: TRBD2 (5 bases). The CDR3 is made up of 14 amino acids. The V gene's germline CDR1 is MNHNS and CDR2 SASEGT. Trimming shortened V by 3 bases and J by 1 base, and 9 bases separated the two germline ends. The CDR3 coding sequence is TGTGCCAGCAGTGACCCTACTAGCCAAGAGACCCAGTACTTC. This encodes CASSDPTSQETQYF.

V and J are TRBV25-1 and TRBJ2-7; the match to TRBD1 covers 7 bases. Germline V gene lookup returns CDR1 MGHDK and CDR2 SYGVNS. The CDR3 has 15 amino acids. The junction had 16 bases not matched to a gene; V was cut back by 10 bases and J by 4 bases. In DNA, the CDR3 is TGTGCCACCCAAACTCTCAGGGGACAGAGTTACGAGCAGTACTTC. It specifies CATQTLRGQSYEQYF.

The chain recombines TRBV2 with TRBJ2-1; 9 nucleotides match TRBD2. The CDR3 length is 12 residues. Trimming cost V 9 bases and J 6 bases; bases outside gene matches: 3. Germline CDR1 is SNHLY and CDR2 is FYNNEI. The CDR3 here is CASGTSLNEQFF. The CDR3 DNA reads TGTGCCAGTGGGACTAGCCTCAATGAGCAGTTCTTC.

V gene TRBV11-2 combines with J gene TRBJ2-1; 14 positions agree with TRBD2. The CDR3 is 16 amino acids. Germline-derived CDR1 and CDR2 are SGHAT and FQNNGV. After removal of 5 bases from V and 4 bases from J, the junction contained 4 bases not matched to a gene. CDR3 sequence (DNA): TGTGCCAGCAGCATGACTAGCGGGAGGGCTTACAATGAGCAGTTCTTC. As protein: CASSMTSGRAYNEQFF. Filled out from reference TRBV11-2 and TRBJ2-1, the complete variable domain reads EAGVAQSPRYKIIEKRQSVAFWCNPISGHATLYWYQQILGQGPKLLIQFQNNGVVDDSQLPKDRFSAERLKGVDSTLKIQPAKLEDSAVYLCASSMTSGRAYNEQFFGPGTRLTVL.